This TCR beta chain was recorded in a study of T cell responses to AZD1222 COVID-19 vaccine. Generated by immunoSEQ multiplex PCR, the TCRdb table keeps only in-frame clones and is missing some. This table holds 100,000 or so clones, nearly 90% found once. The germline V gene has CDR1 KGHSH and CDR2 LQKENI. Trimming pared 1 base from V and 5 bases from J, leaving 3 bases between. The CDR3 is 11 amino acids. Whole-study findings and limits: Donors, mostly white British, included more females; clonal diversity was possibly underestimated.

Comment on this clone: Its target is unknown.

The clonotype comes from an adult in good health. The J gene is TRBJ2-7, the V gene TRBV18, with D uncertain. The sequences come from peripheral blood, collected on day 0 of AZD1222 vaccination. The CDR3 protein is CASSPQNEQYF. The CDR3, as DNA: TGTGCCAGCTCACCACAGAACGAGCAGTACTTC.